This is a list of T cell receptor beta chains from one sample in a study of regulatory T cells in long-lasting Graves disease. A single record per CDR3 protein comes from TCRdb applying MiXCR to the multiplex PCR reads. The repertoire holds about 430,000 distinct CDR3 sequences, with 21% as singletons. The material sequenced was peripheral blood mononuclear cells (PBMCs), taken when the disease was refractory, from a patient treated with antithyroid drugs. The origin of the receptors is a female donor with Graves disease. Both conserved end residues are part of each CDR3. The D gene is left open where the match is weak. Only some rows state a clone size, as once, few, many or a class for expanded clones.

cdr3_aa	cdr3_nt	v_call	cdr3_length	clone_size	j_call	d_call
CASRPSQRSDIQYF	TGTGCCAGCAGACCGTCCCAACGCTCAGACATTCAGTACTTC	TRBV3-1	14	many	TRBJ2-4	.
CASSFPGTSSNYEQYF	TGTGCCAGCAGTTTCCCCGGGACTAGCTCCAACTACGAGCAGTACTTC	TRBV6-2/TRBV6-3	16	many	TRBJ2-7	TRBD2
CASSLDTALETQYF	TGTGCCAGCAGCTTGGATACAGCTTTGGAGACCCAGTACTTC	TRBV5-1	14	.	TRBJ2-5	.
CASAQGVRNGYTF	TGTGCCAGTGCGCAGGGGGTAAGGAATGGCTACACCTTC	TRBV28	13	many	TRBJ1-2	TRBD1
CASSYSNLGNQPQHF	TGTGCCAGCAGTTACTCGAATTTAGGGAATCAGCCCCAGCATTTT	TRBV6-5	15	many	TRBJ1-5	.
CAWSVRTPLHF	TGTGCCTGGAGTGTACGAACACCCCTCCACTTT	TRBV30	11	few	TRBJ1-6	.
CASSQGTGLRTGEQYF	TGTGCCAGCAGCCAAGGGACAGGGCTGAGGACGGGCGAGCAGTACTTC	TRBV28	16	many	TRBJ2-7	TRBD1
CASSLIGGHFNQPQHF	TGTGCCAGCAGCTTGATTGGGGGCCACTTCAATCAGCCCCAGCATTTT	TRBV5-5	16	.	TRBJ1-5	.
CASSGRGMAGNEQFF	TGTGCCAGCAGTGGACGGGGGATGGCGGGCAATGAGCAGTTCTTC	TRBV6-1	15	.	TRBJ2-1	.
CASSRGGTGNQPQHF	TGTGCCAGCAGCCGGGGCGGGACAGGCAATCAGCCCCAGCATTTT	TRBV5-6	15	many	TRBJ1-5	TRBD1
CASSEDRQKQPRAFF	TGTGCCAGCAGTGAAGATCGGCAGAAACAACCAAGGGCGTTTTTT	TRBV6-1	15	many	TRBJ1-4	.
CASSSEGADTGELFF	TGTGCCAGCAGCTCCGAGGGAGCAGACACCGGGGAGCTGTTTTTT	TRBV6-1	15	.	TRBJ2-2	.
CSVERSRVVAEAFF	TGCAGCGTTGAACGGAGCAGGGTAGTGGCTGAAGCTTTCTTT	TRBV29-1	14	few	TRBJ1-1	.
CASSARRTGGGEQYF	TGTGCCAGCAGCGCCCGACGGACAGGCGGGGGGGAGCAGTACTTC	TRBV28	15	many	TRBJ2-7	.
CASSLFGGGPYEQYF	TGTGCCAGCAGTTTATTCGGAGGGGGCCCCTACGAGCAGTACTTC	TRBV28	15	many	TRBJ2-7	.
CSAPSRELDTNYGYTF	TGCAGTGCCCCAAGCCGCGAATTGGACACGAACTATGGCTACACCTTC	TRBV20-1	16	.	TRBJ1-2	.
CATSNRVATEAFF	TGTGCCACCAGTAACAGGGTGGCCACTGAAGCTTTCTTT	TRBV24-1	13	.	TRBJ1-1	.
CASSFRGDGGLTEAFF	TGTGCCAGCAGCTTTAGGGGGGACGGCGGTCTCACTGAAGCTTTCTTT	TRBV11-2	16	many	TRBJ1-1	.
CASSSSAAFF	TGTGCCAGCAGTAGTTCCGCGGCTTTCTTT	TRBV2	10	many	TRBJ1-1	.